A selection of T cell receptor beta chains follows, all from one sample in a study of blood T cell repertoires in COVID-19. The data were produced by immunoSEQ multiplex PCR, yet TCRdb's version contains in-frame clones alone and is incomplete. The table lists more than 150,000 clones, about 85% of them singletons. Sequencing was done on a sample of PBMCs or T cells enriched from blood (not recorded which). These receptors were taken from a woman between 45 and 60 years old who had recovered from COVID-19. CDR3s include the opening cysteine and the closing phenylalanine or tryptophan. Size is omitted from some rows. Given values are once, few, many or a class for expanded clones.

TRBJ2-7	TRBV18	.	CASSPPSGSYEQYF
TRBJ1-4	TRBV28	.	CASSPQDYDRARGKKGKLFF
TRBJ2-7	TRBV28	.	CATIKREGLVAHEQYF
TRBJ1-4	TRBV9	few	CASSVDSGLREKLFF
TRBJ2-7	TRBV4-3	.	CASSQVRQHIAGSGSYEQYF
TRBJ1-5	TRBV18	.	CASSPDRGGYQPQHF
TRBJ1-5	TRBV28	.	CASSPRGYSNQPQHF
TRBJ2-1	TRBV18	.	CASSSMTSVDEQFF
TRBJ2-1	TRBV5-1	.	CASSLDPGRGSYNEQFF
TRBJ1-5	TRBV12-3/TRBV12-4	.	CASSLLGAPPQHF
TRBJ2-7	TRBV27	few	CASSLRGVTYEQYF
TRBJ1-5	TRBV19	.	CASSLQGGGQPQHF
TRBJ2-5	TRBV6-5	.	CASEASGNGETQYF
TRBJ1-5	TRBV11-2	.	CASSPDRGLQPQHF
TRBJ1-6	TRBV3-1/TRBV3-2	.	CASSHRTGVTLHF
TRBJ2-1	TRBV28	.	CASSPGLVYNEQFF
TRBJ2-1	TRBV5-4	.	CASSVDSNSYNEQFF
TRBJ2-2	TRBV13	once	CASSSRLAGGRDGELFF
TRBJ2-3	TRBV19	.	CASSIRGFSTDTQYF
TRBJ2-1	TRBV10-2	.	CASSPSSYNEQFF
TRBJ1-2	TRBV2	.	CASGTSYGYTF
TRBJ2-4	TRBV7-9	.	CASSFFRGLAKNIQYF